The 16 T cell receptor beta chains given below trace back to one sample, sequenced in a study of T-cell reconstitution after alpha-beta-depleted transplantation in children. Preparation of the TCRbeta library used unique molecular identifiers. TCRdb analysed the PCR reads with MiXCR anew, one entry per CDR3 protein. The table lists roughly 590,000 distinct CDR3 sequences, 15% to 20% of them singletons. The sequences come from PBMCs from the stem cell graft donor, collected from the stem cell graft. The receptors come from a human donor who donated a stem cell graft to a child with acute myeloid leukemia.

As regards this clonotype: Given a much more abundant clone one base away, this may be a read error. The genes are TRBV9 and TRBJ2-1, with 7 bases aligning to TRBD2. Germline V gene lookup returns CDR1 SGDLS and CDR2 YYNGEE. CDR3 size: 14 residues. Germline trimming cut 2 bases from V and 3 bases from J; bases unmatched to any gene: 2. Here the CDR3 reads CASSVGGDYNEQFF. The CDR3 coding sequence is TGTGCCAGCAGCGTGGGGGGGGACTACAATGAGCAGTTCTTC. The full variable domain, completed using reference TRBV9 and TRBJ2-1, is DSGVTQTPKHLITATGQRVTLRCSPRSGDLSVYWYQQSLDQGLQFLIQYYNGEERAKGNILERFSAQQFPDLHSELNLSSLELGDSALYFCASSVGGDYNEQFFGPGTRLTVL.

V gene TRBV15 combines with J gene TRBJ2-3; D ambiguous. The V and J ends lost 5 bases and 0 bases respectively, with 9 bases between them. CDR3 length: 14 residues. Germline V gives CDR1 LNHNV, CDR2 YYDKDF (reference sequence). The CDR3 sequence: CATSSVSSTDTQYF. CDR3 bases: TGTGCCACCAGCTCGGTATCCAGCACAGATACGCAGTATTTT.

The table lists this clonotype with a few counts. Here the CDR3 reads CSARDLAMGWKGAEAFF. Written as DNA, the CDR3 is TGCAGTGCTAGAGATCTCGCGATGGGGTGGAAAGGGGCTGAAGCTTTCTTT. V and J are TRBV20-1 and TRBJ1-1, with D perhaps TRBD1 (5 bases). CDR3 length: 17 amino acids. Trimming took off 0 bases at V and 6 bases at J, with 23 bases between the two ends. Germline CDR1 DFQATT, CDR2 SNEGSKA (reference sequence).

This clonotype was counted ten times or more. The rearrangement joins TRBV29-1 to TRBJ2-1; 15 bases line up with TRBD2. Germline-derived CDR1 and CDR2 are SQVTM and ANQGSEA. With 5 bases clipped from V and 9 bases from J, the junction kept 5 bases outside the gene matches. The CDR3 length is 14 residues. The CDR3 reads CSVQGLAGGTEQFF. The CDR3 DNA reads TGCAGCGTTCAAGGACTAGCGGGGGGGACTGAGCAGTTCTTC.

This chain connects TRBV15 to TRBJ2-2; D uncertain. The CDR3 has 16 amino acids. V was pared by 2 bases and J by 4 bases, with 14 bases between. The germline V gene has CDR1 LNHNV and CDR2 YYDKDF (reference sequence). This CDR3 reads CATSRPLGRTTGELFF. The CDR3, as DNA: TGTGCCACCAGCAGACCCCTAGGACGGACCACCGGGGAGCTGTTTTTT.

The CDR3 DNA is TGTGCCAGCAGGGCCCTCGGCAGGGCGTACCAAGAGACCCAGTACTTC. This encodes CASRALGRAYQETQYF. The chain joins TRBV25-1 to TRBJ2-5, with TRBD1 as a possible D gene (5 bases). Germline V gives CDR1 MGHDK, CDR2 SYGVNS. Trimming shortened V by 6 bases and J by 0 bases, and 17 bases separated the two germline ends. The CDR3 runs to 16 residues.

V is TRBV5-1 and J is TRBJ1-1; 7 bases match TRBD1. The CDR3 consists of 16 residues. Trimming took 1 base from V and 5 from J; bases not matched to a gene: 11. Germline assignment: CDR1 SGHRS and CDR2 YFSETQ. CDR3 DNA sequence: TGCGCCAGCAGCTTGAGGGCAGGGGGGAGGGGGACTGAAGCTTTCTTT. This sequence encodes CASSLRAGGRGTEAFF.

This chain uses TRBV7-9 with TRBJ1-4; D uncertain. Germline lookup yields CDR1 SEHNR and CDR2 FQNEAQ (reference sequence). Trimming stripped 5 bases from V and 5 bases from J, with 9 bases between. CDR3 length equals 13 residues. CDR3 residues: CASSLLTNEKLFF. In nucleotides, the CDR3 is TGTGCCAGCAGCCTGCTCACAAATGAAAAACTGTTTTTT.

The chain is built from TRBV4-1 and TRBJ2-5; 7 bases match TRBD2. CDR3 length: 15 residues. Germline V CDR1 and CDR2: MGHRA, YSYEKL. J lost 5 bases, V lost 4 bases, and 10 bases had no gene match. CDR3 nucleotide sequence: TGCGCCAGCAGCCCATCAGCGGGGCACGTCGAGACCCAGTACTTC. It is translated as CASSPSAGHVETQYF.

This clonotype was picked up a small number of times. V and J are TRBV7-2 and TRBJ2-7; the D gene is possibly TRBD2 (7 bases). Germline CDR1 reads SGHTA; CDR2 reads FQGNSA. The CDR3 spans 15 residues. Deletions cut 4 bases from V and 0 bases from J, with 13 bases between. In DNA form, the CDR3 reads TGTGCCAGCAGCTGGGGGGGCTCCAGCTCCTACGAGCAGTACGTC. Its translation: CASSWGGSSSYEQYV.

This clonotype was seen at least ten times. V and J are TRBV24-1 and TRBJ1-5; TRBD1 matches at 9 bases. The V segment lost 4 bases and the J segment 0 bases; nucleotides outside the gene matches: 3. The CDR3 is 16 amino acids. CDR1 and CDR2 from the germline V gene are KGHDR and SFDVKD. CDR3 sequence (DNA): TGTGCCACCAGTGACCCGGGACAGGGTAGCAATCAGCCCCAGCATTTT. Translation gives CATSDPGQGSNQPQHF.

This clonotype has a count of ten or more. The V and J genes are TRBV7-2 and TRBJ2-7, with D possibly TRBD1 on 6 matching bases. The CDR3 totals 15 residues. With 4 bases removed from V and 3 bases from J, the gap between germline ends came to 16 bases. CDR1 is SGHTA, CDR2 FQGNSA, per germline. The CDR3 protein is CASSSGTPGSYEQYF. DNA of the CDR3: TGTGCCAGCAGCTCCGGGACACCAGGTAGCTACGAGCAGTACTTC.

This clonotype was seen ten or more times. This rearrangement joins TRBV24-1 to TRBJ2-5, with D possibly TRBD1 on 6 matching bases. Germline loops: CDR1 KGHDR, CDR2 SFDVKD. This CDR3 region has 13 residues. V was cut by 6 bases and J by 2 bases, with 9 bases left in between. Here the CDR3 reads CATSRRGQETQYF. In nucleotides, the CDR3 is TGTGCCACCAGTCGCAGGGGTCAAGAGACCCAGTACTTC.

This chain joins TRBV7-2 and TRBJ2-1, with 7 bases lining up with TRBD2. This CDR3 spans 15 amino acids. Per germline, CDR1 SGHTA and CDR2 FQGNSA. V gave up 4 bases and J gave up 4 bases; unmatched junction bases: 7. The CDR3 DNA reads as TGTGCCAGCAGCTGGGATAGCGGGCTTTACAATGAGCAGTTCTTC. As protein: CASSWDSGLYNEQFF. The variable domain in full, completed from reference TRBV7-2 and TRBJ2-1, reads GAGVSQSPSNKVTEKGKDVELRCDPISGHTALYWYRQSLGQGLEFLIYFQGNSAPDKSGLPSDRFSAERTGGSVSTLTIQRTQQEDSAVYLCASSWDSGLYNEQFFGPGTRLTVL.

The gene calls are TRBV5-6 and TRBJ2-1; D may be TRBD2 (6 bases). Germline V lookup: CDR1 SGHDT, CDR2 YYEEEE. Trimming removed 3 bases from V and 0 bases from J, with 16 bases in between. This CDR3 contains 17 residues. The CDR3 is CASSSDLDGSSYNEQFF. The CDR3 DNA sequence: TGTGCCAGCAGCTCTGACTTGGACGGGAGCTCCTACAATGAGCAGTTCTTC.

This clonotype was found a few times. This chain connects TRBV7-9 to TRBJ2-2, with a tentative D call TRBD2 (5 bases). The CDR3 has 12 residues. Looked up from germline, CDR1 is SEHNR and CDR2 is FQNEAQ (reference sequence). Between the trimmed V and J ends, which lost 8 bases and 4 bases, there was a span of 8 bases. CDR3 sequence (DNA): TGTGCCAGCTACGGGGTCACCGGGGAGCTGTTTTTT. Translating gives CASYGVTGELFF.